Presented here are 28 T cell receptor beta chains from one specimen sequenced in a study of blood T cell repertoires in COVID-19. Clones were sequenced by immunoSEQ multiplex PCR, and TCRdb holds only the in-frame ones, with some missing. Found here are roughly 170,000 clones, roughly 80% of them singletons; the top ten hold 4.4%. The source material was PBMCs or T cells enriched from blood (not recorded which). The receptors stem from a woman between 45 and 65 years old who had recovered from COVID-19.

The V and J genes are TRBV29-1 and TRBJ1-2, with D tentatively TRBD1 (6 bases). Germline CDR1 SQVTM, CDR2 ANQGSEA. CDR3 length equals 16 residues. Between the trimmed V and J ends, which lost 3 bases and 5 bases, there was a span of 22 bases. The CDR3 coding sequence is TGCAGCGTTGAGGGGCATATCTTCAACCAGGGGTATGGCTACACCTTC. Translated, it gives CSVEGHIFNQGYGYTF. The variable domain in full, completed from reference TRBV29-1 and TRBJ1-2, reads SAVISQKPSRDICQRGTSLTIQCQVDSQVTMMFWYRQQPGQSLTLIATANQGSEATYESGFVIDKFPISRPNLTFSTLTVSNMSPEDSSIYLCSVEGHIFNQGYGYTFGSGTRLTVV.

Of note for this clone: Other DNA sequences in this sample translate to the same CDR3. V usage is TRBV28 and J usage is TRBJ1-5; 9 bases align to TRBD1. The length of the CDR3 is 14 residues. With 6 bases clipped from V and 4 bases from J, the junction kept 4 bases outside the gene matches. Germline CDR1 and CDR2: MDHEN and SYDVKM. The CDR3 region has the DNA TGTGCCAGCAGCCCGGGACAGGGTAATCAGCCCCAGCATTTT. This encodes CASSPGQGNQPQHF.

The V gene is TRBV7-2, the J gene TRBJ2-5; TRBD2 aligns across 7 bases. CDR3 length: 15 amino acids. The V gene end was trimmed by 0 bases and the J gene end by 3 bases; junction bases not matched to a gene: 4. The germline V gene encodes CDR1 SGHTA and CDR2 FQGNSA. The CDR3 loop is CASSLAGTTKETQYF. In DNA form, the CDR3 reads TGTGCCAGCAGCTTAGCAGGGACTACCAAAGAGACCCAGTACTTC.

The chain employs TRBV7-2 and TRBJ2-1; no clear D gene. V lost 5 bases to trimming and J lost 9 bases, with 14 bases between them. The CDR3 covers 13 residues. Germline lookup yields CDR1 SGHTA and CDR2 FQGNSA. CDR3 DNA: TGTGCCAGCAGCATCGATTACGAGCTTGAGCAGTTCTTC. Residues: CASSIDYELEQFF.

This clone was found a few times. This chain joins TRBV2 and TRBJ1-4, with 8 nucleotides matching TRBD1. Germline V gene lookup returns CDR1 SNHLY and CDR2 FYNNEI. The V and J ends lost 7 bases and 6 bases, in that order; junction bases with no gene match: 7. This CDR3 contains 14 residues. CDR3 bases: TGTGCCAGCACCCAAGGACAGGGTTATGAAAAACTGTTTTTT. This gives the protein CASTQGQGYEKLFF.

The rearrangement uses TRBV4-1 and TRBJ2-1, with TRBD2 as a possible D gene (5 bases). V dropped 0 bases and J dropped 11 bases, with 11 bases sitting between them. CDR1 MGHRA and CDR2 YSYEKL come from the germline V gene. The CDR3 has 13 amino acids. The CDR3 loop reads CASSQDHGEKQFF. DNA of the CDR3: TGCGCCAGCAGCCAAGATCATGGGGAGAAGCAGTTCTTC.

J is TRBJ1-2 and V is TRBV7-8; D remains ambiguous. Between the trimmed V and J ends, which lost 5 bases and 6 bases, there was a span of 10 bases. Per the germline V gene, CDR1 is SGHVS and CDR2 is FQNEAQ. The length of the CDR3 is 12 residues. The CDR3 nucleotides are TGTGCCAGCAGCCCAGCGGAGGATGGCTACACCTTC. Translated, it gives CASSPAEDGYTF.

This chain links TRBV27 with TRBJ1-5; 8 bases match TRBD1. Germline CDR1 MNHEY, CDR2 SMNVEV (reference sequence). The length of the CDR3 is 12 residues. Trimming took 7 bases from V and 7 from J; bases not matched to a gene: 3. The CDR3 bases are TGTGCCAGCAACGACAGGGGACAGCCCCAGCATTTT. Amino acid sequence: CASNDRGQPQHF.

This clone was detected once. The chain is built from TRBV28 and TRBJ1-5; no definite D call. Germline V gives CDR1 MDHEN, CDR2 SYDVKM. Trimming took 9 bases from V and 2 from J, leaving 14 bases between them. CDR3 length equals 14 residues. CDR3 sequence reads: CASLQPVGNQPQHF. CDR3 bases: TGTGCCAGTTTACAGCCAGTGGGCAATCAGCCCCAGCATTTT. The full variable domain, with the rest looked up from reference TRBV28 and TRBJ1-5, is DVKVTQSSRYLVKRTGEKVFLECVQDMDHENMFWYRQDPGLGLRLIYFSYDVKMKEKGDIPEGYSVSREKKERFSLILESASTNQTSMYLCASLQPVGNQPQHFGDGTRLSIL.

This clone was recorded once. Written as DNA, the CDR3 is TGTGCCAGCAGCTACGGGACAGAGGGTGAAGCTTTCTTT. Its protein product is CASSYGTEGEAFF. This chain joins TRBV7-3 and TRBJ1-1, with 7 bases identical to TRBD1. There are 13 residues in the CDR3. Germline V lookup: CDR1 SGHTA, CDR2 FQGTGA. With V trimmed by 4 bases and J by 7 bases, 6 bases remained unmatched.

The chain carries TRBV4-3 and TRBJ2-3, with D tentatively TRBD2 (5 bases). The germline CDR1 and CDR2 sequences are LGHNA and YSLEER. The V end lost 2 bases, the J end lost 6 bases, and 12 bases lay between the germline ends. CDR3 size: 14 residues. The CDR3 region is CASSQSFASDTQYF. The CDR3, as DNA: TGCGCCAGCAGCCAATCTTTCGCTAGCGATACGCAGTATTTT.

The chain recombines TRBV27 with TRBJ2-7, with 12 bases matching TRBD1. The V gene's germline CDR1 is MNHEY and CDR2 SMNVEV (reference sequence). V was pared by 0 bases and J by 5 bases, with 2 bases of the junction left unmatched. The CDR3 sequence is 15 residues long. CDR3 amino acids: CASSLSRDRGHEQYV. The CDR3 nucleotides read TGTGCCAGCAGTTTATCGAGGGACAGGGGGCACGAGCAGTACGTC.

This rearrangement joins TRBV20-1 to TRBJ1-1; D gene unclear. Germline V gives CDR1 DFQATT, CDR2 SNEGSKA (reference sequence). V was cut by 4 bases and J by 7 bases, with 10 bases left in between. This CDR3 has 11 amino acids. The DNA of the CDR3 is TGCAGTGCTACCCGGAGTATTGAAGCTTTCTTT. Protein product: CSATRSIEAFF.

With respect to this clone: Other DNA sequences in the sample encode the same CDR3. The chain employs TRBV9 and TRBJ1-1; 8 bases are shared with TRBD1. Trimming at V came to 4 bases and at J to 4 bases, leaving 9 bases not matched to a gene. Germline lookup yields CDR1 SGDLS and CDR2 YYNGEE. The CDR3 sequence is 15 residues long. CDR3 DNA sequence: TGTGCCAGCAGCCCTCGACAGGGGTTCAGCACTGAAGCTTTCTTT. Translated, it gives CASSPRQGFSTEAFF.

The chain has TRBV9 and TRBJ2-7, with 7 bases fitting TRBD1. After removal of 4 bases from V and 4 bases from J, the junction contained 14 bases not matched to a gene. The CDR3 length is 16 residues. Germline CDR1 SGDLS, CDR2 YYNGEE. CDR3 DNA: TGTGCCAGCAGCCCAAACCCCAGGGACAGCTTTTACGAGCAGTACGTC. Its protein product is CASSPNPRDSFYEQYV.

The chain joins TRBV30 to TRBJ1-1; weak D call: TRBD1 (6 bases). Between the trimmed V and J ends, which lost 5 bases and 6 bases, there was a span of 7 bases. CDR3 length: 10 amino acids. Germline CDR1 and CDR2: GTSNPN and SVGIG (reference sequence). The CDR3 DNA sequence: TGTGCCTGGGGGGGCCCTGAAGCTTTCTTT. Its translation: CAWGGPEAFF.

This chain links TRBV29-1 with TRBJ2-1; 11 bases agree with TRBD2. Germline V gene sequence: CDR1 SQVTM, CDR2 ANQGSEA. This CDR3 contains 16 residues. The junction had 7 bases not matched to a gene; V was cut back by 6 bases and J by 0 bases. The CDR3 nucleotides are TGCAGCGTACTAGCGGGGGACTATAGCTCCTACAATGAGCAGTTCTTC. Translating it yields CSVLAGDYSSYNEQFF.

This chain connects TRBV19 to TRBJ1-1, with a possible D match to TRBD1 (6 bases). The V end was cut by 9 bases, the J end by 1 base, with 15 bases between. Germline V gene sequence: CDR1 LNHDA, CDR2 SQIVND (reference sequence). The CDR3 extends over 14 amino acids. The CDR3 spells CASLPGVWNTEAFF. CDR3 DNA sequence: TGTGCCAGCCTTCCAGGGGTTTGGAACACTGAAGCTTTCTTT.

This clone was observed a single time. CDR3 sequence reads: CASRSSINTEAFF. DNA for the CDR3: TGTGCCAGTAGGTCCTCTATCAACACTGAAGCTTTCTTT. The rearrangement joins TRBV19 to TRBJ1-1; D is unresolved. Deletions cut 6 bases from V and 2 bases from J, with 10 bases between. The CDR3 spans 13 residues. Germline V gene data show CDR1 as LNHDA and CDR2 as SQIVND (reference sequence).

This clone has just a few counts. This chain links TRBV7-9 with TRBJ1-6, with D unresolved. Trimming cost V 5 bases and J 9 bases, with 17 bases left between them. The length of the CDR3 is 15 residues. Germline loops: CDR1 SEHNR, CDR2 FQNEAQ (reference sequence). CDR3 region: CASSPRYRDGSPLHF. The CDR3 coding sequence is TGTGCCAGCAGCCCCCGGTACCGAGATGGTTCACCCCTCCACTTT.

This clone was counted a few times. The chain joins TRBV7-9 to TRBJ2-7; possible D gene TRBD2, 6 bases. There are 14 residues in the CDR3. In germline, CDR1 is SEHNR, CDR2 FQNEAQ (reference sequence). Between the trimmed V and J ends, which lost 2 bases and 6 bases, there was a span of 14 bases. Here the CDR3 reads CASSLQAPAGEQYV. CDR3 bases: TGTGCCAGCAGCTTACAAGCGCCAGCGGGCGAGCAGTACGTC.

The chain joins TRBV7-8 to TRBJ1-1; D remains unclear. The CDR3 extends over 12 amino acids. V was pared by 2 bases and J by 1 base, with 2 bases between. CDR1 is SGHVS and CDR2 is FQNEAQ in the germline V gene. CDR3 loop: CASSLQNTEAFF. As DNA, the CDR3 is TGTGCCAGCAGCTTACAGAACACTGAAGCTTTCTTT.

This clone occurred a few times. CDR3 amino acids: CASTLQGGTQYF. The CDR3 bases are TGTGCCAGCACCTTGCAGGGCGGGACCCAGTACTTC. This chain uses TRBV12-3 or TRBV12-4 with TRBJ2-5; D might be TRBD1 (5 bases). The CDR3 is 12 residues long. Trimming took 7 bases from V and 7 from J, leaving 13 bases between them.

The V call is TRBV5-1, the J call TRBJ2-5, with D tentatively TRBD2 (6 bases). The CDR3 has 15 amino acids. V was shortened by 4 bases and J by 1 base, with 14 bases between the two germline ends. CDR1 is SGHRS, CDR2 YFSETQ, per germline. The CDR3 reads CASSRRGSGQETQYF. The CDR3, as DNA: TGCGCCAGCAGCCGGAGGGGTTCCGGCCAAGAGACCCAGTACTTC.

CDR3 protein: CASSGVAEGRNQPQHF. The CDR3 nucleotides are TGTGCCAGCAGTGGGGTAGCAGAGGGTCGCAATCAGCCCCAGCATTTT. The J gene is TRBJ1-5, the V gene TRBV6-4; D is ambiguous. V dropped 4 bases and J dropped 2 bases, with 15 bases sitting between them. From germline, CDR1 is MRHNA and CDR2 SNTAGT. There are 16 residues in the CDR3.

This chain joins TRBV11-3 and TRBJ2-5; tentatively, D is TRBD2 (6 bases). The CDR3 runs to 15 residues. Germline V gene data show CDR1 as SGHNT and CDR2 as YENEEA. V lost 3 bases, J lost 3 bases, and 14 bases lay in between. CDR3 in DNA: TGTGCCAGCAGCTTTGGGAGCGGGCGGGAAGAGACCCAGTACTTC. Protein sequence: CASSFGSGREETQYF.

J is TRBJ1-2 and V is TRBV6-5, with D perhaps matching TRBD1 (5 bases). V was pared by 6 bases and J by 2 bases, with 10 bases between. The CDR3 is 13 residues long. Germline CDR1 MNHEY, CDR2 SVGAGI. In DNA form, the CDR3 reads TGTGCCAGCAGCACGACAGAGAACTATGGCTACACCTTC. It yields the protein CASSTTENYGYTF.

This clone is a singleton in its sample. DNA of the CDR3: TGTGCCAGCAGCTCCACAGGGTACGAGCAGTACGTC. It translates to CASSSTGYEQYV. The chain employs TRBV28 and TRBJ2-7, with D possibly matching TRBD1 (6 bases). Deletions cut 6 bases from V and 4 bases from J, with 10 bases between. The CDR3 consists of 12 residues. The germline V gene encodes CDR1 MDHEN and CDR2 SYDVKM.